Listed below are T cell receptor beta chains from one sample, sequenced in a study of identical twins. TCRdb re-called the 5' RACE reads through MiXCR, storing one row per CDR3 protein. Of fewer than 500,000 distinct CDR3 sequences listed, around 15% were seen once; the top ten hold 0.95% to 1%. The same sample was also studied in work on yellow fever vaccine responses in identical twins.

Sequences were obtained from CD4+ T cells sorted from blood. These receptors all come from a woman aged 18-29 years in good health. Each CDR3 is given with its conserved first and last residue. A D gene is named only where the DNA matches it firmly. Clone size, where shown, is once, few, many, or a class for clones that have expanded.

TRBV5-1	TRBJ2-7	NA	NA	TGCGCCAGCAGCCGTGGCTCACAGATGTCCTACGAGCAGTACTTC	CASSRGSQMSYEQYF
TRBV6-5	TRBJ2-3	NA	NA	TGTGCCAGCAGTTACGCGACCGTCCGGGATGACGAGGCAGTCACGCAGTATTTT	CASSYATVRDDEAVTQYF
TRBV6-5	TRBJ2-7	NA	NA	TGTGCCAGCACCTCCGGAGTCTTGGAGCAGTACTTC	CASTSGVLEQYF
TRBV18	TRBJ2-1	few	NA	TGTGCCAGCTCACCCTCCCGAGGGGCCCTATACAATGAGCAGTTCTTC	CASSPSRGALYNEQFF
TRBV7-2	TRBJ2-3	many	TRBD2	TGTGCCAGCAGCCGTAGCCTACTAGCGGGGGGGCCGGCAGATACGCAGTATTTT	CASSRSLLAGGPADTQYF
TRBV20-1	TRBJ2-1	once	NA	TGCAGTGCTAGAAGGGCTAGCGTCCCCAATGAGCAGTTCTTC	CSARRASVPNEQFF
TRBV11-3	TRBJ2-3	NA	TRBD2	TGTGCCAGCAGCCTAAGGACTAGCGGGGGTTCAGATACGCAGTATTTT	CASSLRTSGGSDTQYF
TRBV24-1	TRBJ2-1	many	TRBD2	TGTGCCACCAGTGATCCACTAGCGGGGGGGTACAATGAGCAGTTCTTC	CATSDPLAGGYNEQFF
TRBV14	TRBJ2-2	few	NA	TGTGCCAGCAGCCGCCCCACTGCCACGAACACCGGGGAGCTGTTTTTT	CASSRPTATNTGELFF
TRBV4-1	TRBJ2-1	NA	NA	TGCGCCAGCAGCCAAGATAGGGGGGCCCGGTACAATGAGCAGTTCTTC	CASSQDRGARYNEQFF
TRBV15	TRBJ2-3	NA	TRBD1	TGTGCCACCAGCAGAGGGGACAGCTTCACAGATACGCAGTATTTT	CATSRGDSFTDTQYF
TRBV20-1	TRBJ2-7	few	TRBD1	TGCAGTGCTCAGTCCCGGGGACAGGGGTACGAGCAGTACTTC	CSAQSRGQGYEQYF
TRBV11-2	TRBJ2-1	NA	NA	TGTGCCAGCAGCTTAGATTTCACTAAACAAACTAATGAGCAGTTCTTC	CASSLDFTKQTNEQFF
TRBV27	TRBJ2-4	many	TRBD1	TGTGCCAGCAGTTTAGGGACAGGGGGAGGATCCAAAAACATTCAGTACTTC	CASSLGTGGGSKNIQYF
TRBV9	TRBJ2-7	few	TRBD2	TGTGCCAGCAGCGTACGTACTAGCGGCTACGAGCAGTACTTC	CASSVRTSGYEQYF
TRBV3-1	TRBJ2-7	NA	NA	TGTGCCAGCAGCCGGGGCCTGGGGGGATACGAGCAGTACTTC	CASSRGLGGYEQYF
TRBV6-5	TRBJ2-1	few	NA	TGTGCCAGCAGTCCCTCGGTAAGGGGAAGGATTGCCTACAATGAGCAGTTCTTC	CASSPSVRGRIAYNEQFF
TRBV9	TRBJ1-2	NA	NA	TGTGCCAGCAGCGTAGGGGCGACTCAGTATGGCTACACCTTC	CASSVGATQYGYTF
TRBV7-2	TRBJ2-1	many	NA	TGTGCCAGCAGCTTGGCACAGGGAATAGGGAATGAGCAGTTCTTC	CASSLAQGIGNEQFF
TRBV28	TRBJ1-1	many	NA	TGTGCCAGCAGTTTAAAGAGGGTGGGCACTGAAGCTTTCTTT	CASSLKRVGTEAFF
TRBV7-2	TRBJ1-1	NA	NA	TGTGCCAGCAGCTTATCCGGGGGACCCTACACTGAAGCTTTCTTT	CASSLSGGPYTEAFF
TRBV15	TRBJ2-7	NA	TRBD1	TGTGCCACCAGCAGAGTAGTGACAGGGGCCTACGAGCAGTACTTC	CATSRVVTGAYEQYF
TRBV7-2	TRBJ2-7	NA	NA	TGTGCCAGCAGCTCACGAGGGGGTTCCTTATACGAGCAGTACTTC	CASSSRGGSLYEQYF
TRBV7-3	TRBJ2-7	few	TRBD2	TGTGCCAGCAGTCTCCCACTAGCGGGGGGCGACGAGCAGTACTTC	CASSLPLAGGDEQYF
TRBV28	TRBJ1-6	few	NA	TGTGCCAGCAGTCCGACGAGTGGGTTCTATAATTCACCCCTCCACTTT	CASSPTSGFYNSPLHF
TRBV25-1	TRBJ2-4	few	NA	TGTGCCAGCAGCGTCACTAGCCTCCTAGCCAAAAACATTCAGTACTTC	CASSVTSLLAKNIQYF
TRBV2	TRBJ1-6	few	NA	TGTGCCACCCGGGACAACTCCTATAATTCACCCCTCCACTTT	CATRDNSYNSPLHF
TRBV12-3/TRBV12-4	TRBJ1-1	many	NA	TGTGCCAGCAGTTTAGGGGGGCAGGCTCACGCTTTCTTT	CASSLGGQAHAFF
TRBV7-2	TRBJ2-5	few	TRBD2	TGTGCCAGCAGCTTATTAACGCTAGCGGGAGGACGGGAGACCCAGTACTTC	CASSLLTLAGGRETQYF
TRBV3-1	TRBJ2-5	few	TRBD2	TGTGCCAGCAGCCAAGCACTAGCGGGGACCCAAGAGACCCAGTACTTC	CASSQALAGTQETQYF
TRBV20-1	TRBJ2-7	few	TRBD2	TGCAGTGCTAATATTCCGGGACTAGCGGGAGGCGAGCAGTACTTC	CSANIPGLAGGEQYF
TRBV28	TRBJ2-2	few	TRBD1	TGTGCCAGCAGTTTCACCGGGACAGGAAAGCTGTTTTTT	CASSFTGTGKLFF
TRBV20-1	TRBJ1-5	few	NA	TGCAGTGCTAGAGTCCGGACACCCTATCAGCCCCAGCATTTT	CSARVRTPYQPQHF
TRBV11-2	TRBJ2-4	NA	TRBD1	TGTGCCAGCAGCTCGACAGGGCGCTGGGTGTACTTC	CASSSTGRWVYF
TRBV6-6	TRBJ1-6	NA	NA	TGTGCCAGTGGGGAAGGGATGGCCCTCCACTTT	CASGEGMALHF
TRBV20-1	TRBJ1-6	few	NA	TGCAGTGCCAGGCCGGGGGGAGGGGCCAATAATTCACCCCTCCACTTT	CSARPGGGANNSPLHF
TRBV7-3	TRBJ1-5	few	NA	TGTGCCAGCAGCTTAGGGCCTAATCAGCTGCTGCATTTT	CASSLGPNQLLHF
TRBV29-1	TRBJ2-2	NA	TRBD2	TGCAGCGTGACGGGGGGAGTGAACACCGGGGAGCTGTTTTTT	CSVTGGVNTGELFF
TRBV7-3	TRBJ2-3	NA	NA	TGTGCCAGCAGCTTAGGGAGGGGGAGCTGGGGCACAGATACGCAGTATTTT	CASSLGRGSWGTDTQYF
TRBV9	TRBJ1-2	few	NA	TGTGCCAGCAGCGTAGTCGGGGGTTTTGGTTATGGCTACACCTTC	CASSVVGGFGYGYTF
TRBV20-1	TRBJ2-7	few	TRBD2	TGCAGTGCTAGAGGGCCAGCGGGGGGGACCTACGAGCAGTACTTC	CSARGPAGGTYEQYF
TRBV20-1	TRBJ2-4	many	NA	TGCACTACGGACAGCTCCAAAAACATTCAGTACTTC	CTTDSSKNIQYF
TRBV5-1	TRBJ1-2	NA	NA	TGCGCCAGCAGCATCAGGGGCACTAACTATGGCTACACCTTC	CASSIRGTNYGYTF
TRBV19	TRBJ2-1	NA	TRBD2	TGTGCCAGTAGTATTGAGCGGGACCGATATAATGAGCAGTTCTTC	CASSIERDRYNEQFF
TRBV29-1	TRBJ2-1	few	NA	TGCAGCGTGGCAGGGACGGCGAGCTCCTACAATGAGCAGTTCTTC	CSVAGTASSYNEQFF
TRBV9	TRBJ2-1	few	TRBD1	TGTGCCAGCAGCGTAGATCCAGGGGGCCTCAATGAGCAGTTCTTC	CASSVDPGGLNEQFF
TRBV29-1	TRBJ2-2	few	TRBD1	TGCAGCGTGGGACAGGCCAAGGGGGAGCTGTTTTTT	CSVGQAKGELFF
TRBV4-2	TRBJ2-4	NA	TRBD1	TGTGCCAGCAGCATGCAGGGGGCGCAGAACATTCAGTACTTC	CASSMQGAQNIQYF
TRBV18	TRBJ2-7	many	NA	TGTGCCAGCTCACCACCGCGCGCAGGGTCATCCTACGAGCAGTACTTC	CASSPPRAGSSYEQYF
TRBV18	TRBJ2-4	NA	NA	TGTGCCAGCTCACCACCTTCCCCCGGAGGAAACATTCAGTACTTC	CASSPPSPGGNIQYF
TRBV5-6	TRBJ2-4	few	NA	TGTGCCAGCAGCTCACAGAGCATTAAAAACATTCAGTACTTC	CASSSQSIKNIQYF